Sequencing of this TCR beta chain was carried out in a study of blood T cell repertoires in COVID-19. Study information: Acute and convalescent COVID-19 specimens originated in the United States, Italy and Spain. In each case, the material was cDNA or gDNA derived from T cells, B-cell-depleted T cells, or PBMCs.

Germline-derived CDR1 and CDR2 are SGHKS and YYEKEE (reference sequence). Trimming took 4 bases from V and 2 from J, leaving 16 bases between them. There are 16 residues in the CDR3. Authors' analysis steps: Nucleated cell counts were estimated from reference gene primer amplification. Method: immunoSEQ multiplex PCR; TCRdb's copy keeps in-frame clones and lacks some. The V and J calls and clone size were taken over from that table, and D and trimming were inferred from the DNA. The repertoire holds around 190,000 clones, around 80% seen once, with about 6.9% in the top ten. The sample was peripheral blood. The TCR originated in a man in his sixties with acute or convalescent COVID-19. V and J are TRBV5-5 and TRBJ2-1, with D perhaps TRBD2 (6 bases). CDR3: CASSPLGAGTYNEQFF. DNA of the CDR3: TGTGCCAGCAGCCCTCTCGGGGCGGGGACCTACAATGAGCAGTTCTTC.